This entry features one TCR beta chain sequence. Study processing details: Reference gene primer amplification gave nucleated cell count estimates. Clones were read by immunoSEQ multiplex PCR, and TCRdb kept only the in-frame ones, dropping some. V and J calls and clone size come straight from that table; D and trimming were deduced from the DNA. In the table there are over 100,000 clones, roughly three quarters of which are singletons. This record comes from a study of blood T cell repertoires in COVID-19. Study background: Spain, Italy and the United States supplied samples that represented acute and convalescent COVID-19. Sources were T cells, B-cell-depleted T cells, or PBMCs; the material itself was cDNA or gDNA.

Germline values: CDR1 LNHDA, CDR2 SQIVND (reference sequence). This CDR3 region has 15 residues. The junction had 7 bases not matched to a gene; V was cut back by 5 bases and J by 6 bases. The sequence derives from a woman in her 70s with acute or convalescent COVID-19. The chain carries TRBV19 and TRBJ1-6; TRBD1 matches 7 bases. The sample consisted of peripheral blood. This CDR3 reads CASSSKTGFNSPLHF. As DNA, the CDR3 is TGTGCCAGTAGTTCAAAGACAGGGTTTAATTCACCCCTCCACTTT.